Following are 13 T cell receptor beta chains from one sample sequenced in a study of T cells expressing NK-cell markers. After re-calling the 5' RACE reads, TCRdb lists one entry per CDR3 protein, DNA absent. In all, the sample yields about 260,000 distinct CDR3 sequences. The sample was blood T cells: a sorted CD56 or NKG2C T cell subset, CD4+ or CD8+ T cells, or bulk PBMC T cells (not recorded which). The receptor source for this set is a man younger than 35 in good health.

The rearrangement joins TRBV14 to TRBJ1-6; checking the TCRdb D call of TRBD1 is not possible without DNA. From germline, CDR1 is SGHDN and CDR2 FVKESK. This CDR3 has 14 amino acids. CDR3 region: CASSQGQYNSPLHF.

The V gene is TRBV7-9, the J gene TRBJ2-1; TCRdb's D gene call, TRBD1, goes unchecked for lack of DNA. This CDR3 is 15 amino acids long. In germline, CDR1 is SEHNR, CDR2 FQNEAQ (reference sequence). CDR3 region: CASSSRVFSYNEQFF.

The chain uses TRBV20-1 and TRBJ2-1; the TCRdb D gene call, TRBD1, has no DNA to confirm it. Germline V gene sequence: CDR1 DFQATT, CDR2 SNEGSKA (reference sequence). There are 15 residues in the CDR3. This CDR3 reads CSARDLGSGGNEQFF.

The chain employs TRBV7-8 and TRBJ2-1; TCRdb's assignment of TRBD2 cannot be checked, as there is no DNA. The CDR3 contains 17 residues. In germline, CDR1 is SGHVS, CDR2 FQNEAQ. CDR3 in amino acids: CASSLGGRVSPLNEQFF.

Here the CDR3 reads CASSLGSGRQETQYF. The gene calls are TRBV5-1 and TRBJ2-5; TCRdb names TRBD2, which stays unverified in the absence of DNA. The CDR3 has 15 amino acids. CDR1 is SGHRS, CDR2 YFSETQ, per germline.

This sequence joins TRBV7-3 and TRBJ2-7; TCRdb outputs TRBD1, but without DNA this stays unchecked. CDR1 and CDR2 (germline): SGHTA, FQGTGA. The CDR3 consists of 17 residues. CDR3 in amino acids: CASSSIILAPDYYEQYF.

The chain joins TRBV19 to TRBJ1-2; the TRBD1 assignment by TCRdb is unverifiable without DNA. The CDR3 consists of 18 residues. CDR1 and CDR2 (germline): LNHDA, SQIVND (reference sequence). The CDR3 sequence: CASSGSGTGVVANYGYTF.

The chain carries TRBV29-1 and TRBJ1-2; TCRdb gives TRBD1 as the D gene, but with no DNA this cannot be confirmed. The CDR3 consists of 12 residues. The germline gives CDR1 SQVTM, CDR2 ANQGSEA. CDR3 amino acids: CSALRDPGGYTF.

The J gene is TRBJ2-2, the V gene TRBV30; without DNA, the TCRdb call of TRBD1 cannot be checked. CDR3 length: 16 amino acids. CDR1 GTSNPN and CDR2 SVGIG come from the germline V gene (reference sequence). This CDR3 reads CAWRSDGTPITGELFF.

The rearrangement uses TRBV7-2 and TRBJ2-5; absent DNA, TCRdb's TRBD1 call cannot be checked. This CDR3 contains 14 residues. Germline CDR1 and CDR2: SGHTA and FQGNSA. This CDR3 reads CASSPQSRKETQYF.

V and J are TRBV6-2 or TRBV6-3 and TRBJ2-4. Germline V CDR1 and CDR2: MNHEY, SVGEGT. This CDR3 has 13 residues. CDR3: CASSLASGNIQYF.

The CDR3 here is CASISGQGALRTNEKLFF. The rearrangement joins TRBV28 to TRBJ1-4; there is no DNA to check the TCRdb D call of TRBD1. The CDR3 loop spans 18 amino acids. CDR1 and CDR2 from the germline V gene are MDHEN and SYDVKM.

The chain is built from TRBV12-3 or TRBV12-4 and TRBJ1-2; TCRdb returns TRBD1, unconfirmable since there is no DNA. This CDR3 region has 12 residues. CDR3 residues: CASSLDRRSYTF.